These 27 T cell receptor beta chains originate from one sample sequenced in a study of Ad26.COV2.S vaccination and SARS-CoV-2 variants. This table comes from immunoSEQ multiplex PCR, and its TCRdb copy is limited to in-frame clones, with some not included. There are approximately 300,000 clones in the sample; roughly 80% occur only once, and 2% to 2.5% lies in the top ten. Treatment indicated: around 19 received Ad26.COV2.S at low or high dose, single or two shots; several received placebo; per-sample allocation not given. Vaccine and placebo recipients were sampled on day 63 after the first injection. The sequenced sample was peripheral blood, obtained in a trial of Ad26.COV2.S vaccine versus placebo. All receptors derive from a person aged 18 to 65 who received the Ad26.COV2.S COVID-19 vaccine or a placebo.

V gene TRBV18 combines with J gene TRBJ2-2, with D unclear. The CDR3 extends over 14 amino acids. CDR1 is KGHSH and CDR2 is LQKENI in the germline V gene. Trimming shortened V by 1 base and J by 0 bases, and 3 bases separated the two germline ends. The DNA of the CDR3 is TGTGCCAGCTCACCACATTCGAACACCGGGGAGCTGTTTTTT. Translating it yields CASSPHSNTGELFF.

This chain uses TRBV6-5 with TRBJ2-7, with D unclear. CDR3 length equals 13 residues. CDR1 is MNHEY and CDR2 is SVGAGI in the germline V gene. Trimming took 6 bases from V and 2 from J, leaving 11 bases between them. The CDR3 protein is CASSRFNTYEQYF. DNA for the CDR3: TGTGCCAGCAGCCGATTCAATACCTACGAGCAGTACTTC.

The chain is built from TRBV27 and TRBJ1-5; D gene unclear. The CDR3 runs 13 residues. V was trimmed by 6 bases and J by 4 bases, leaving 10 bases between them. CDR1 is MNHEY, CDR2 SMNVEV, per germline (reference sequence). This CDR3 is CASRRTSNQPQHF. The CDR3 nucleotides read TGTGCCAGCAGACGTACCTCAAATCAGCCCCAGCATTTT.

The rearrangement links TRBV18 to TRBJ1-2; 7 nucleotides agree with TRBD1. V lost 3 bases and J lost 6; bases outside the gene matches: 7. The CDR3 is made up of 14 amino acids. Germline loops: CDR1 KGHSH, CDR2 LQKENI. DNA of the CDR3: TGTGCCAGCTCACCCCAAGGGGGCGCGGATGGCTACACCTTC. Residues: CASSPQGGADGYTF.

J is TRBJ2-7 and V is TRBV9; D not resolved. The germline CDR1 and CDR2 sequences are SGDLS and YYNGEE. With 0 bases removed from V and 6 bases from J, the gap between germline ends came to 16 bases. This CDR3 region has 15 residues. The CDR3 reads CASSVDGQYHREQYF. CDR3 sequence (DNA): TGTGCCAGCAGCGTAGACGGGCAATACCACCGCGAGCAGTACTTC.

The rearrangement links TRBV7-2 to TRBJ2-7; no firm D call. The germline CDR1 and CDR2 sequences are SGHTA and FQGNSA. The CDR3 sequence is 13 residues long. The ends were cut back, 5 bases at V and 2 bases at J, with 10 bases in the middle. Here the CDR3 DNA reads TGTGCCAGCAGCCCCATTGGTACCTACGAGCAGTACTTC. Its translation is CASSPIGTYEQYF.

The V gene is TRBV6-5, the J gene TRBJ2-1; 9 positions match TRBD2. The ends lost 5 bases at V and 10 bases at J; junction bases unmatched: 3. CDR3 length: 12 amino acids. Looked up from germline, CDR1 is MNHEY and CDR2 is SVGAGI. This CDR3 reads CASSLAGTEQFF. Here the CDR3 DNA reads TGTGCCAGCAGTCTAGCGGGGACCGAGCAGTTCTTC.

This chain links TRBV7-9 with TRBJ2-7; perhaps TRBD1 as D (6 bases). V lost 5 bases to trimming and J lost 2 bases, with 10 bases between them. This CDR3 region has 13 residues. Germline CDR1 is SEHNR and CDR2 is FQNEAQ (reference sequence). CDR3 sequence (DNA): TGTGCCAGCAGCCAACGGGACACCTACGAGCAGTACTTC. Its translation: CASSQRDTYEQYF.

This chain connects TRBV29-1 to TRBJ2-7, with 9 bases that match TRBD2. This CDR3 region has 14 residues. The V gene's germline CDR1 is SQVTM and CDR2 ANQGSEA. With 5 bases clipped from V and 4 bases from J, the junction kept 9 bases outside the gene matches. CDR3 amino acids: CSVLRGGDSYEQYF. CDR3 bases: TGCAGCGTTTTACGCGGGGGGGATTCATACGAGCAGTACTTC.

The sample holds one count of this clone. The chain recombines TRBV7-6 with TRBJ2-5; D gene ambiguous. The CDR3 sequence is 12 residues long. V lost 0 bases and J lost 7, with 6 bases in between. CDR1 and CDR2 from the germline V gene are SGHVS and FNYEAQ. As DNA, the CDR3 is TGTGCCAGCAGCTTAGCGTTCGGGACCCAGTACTTC. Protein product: CASSLAFGTQYF.

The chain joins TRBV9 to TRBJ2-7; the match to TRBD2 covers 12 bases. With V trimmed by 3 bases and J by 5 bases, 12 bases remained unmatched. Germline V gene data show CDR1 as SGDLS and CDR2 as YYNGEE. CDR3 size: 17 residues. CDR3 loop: CASSAYPRLAGANEQYF. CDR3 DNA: TGTGCCAGCAGCGCCTATCCAAGACTAGCGGGGGCTAACGAGCAGTACTTC.

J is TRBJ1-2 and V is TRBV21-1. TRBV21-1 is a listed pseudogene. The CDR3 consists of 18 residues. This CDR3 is CASSKEGCKGGLNYGYTF. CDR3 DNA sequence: TGTGCCAGCAGCAAAGAAGGTTGTAAGGGGGGACTAAACTATGGCTACACCTTC.

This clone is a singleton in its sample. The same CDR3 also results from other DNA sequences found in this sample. CDR3 DNA: TGCGCCAGCAGCTTGACAGGAGCACCAGATACGCAGTATTTT. This translates into CASSLTGAPDTQYF. This chain links TRBV5-1 with TRBJ2-3; TRBD1 might be the D (5 bases). V was clipped by 1 base and J by 4 bases, with 10 bases between them. Germline values: CDR1 SGHRS, CDR2 YFSETQ. This CDR3 comprises 14 residues.

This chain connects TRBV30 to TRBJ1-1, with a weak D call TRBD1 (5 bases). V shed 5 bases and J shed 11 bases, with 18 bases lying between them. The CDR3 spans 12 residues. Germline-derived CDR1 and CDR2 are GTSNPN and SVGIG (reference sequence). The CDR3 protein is CAWGRKGLGAFF. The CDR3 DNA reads TGTGCCTGGGGACGGAAGGGGCTCGGGGCTTTCTTT.

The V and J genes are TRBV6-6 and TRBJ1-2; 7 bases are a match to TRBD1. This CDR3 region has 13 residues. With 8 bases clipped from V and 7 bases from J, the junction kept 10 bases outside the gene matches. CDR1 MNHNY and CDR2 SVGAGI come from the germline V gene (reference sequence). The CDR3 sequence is CASQPDRELGYTF. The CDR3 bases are TGTGCCAGCCAACCCGACAGGGAGCTTGGCTACACCTTC.

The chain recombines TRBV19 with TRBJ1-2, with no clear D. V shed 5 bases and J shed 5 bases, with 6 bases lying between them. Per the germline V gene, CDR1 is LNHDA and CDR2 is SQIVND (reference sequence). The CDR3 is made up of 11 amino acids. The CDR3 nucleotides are TGTGCCAGTAGTTCCGTGTATGGCTACACCTTC. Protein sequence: CASSSVYGYTF.

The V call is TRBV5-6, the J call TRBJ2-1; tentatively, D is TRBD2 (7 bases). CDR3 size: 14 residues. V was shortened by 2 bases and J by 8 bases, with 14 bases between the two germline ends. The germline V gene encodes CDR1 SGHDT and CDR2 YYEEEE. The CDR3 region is CASSLGGAGDEQFF. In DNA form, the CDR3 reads TGTGCCAGCAGCTTAGGGGGGGCCGGCGATGAGCAGTTCTTC.

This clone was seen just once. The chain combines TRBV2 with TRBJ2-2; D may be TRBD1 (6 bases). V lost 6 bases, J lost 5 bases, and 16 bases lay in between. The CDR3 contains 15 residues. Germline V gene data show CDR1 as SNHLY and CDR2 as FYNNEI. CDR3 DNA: TGTGCCAGCAGGAGACTACAGGGTTCGACCGGGGAGCTGTTTTTT. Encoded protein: CASRRLQGSTGELFF.

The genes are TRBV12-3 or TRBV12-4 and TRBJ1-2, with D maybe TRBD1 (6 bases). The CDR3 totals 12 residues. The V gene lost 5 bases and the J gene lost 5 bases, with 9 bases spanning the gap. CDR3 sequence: CASSAQGYGYTF. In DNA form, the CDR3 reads TGTGCCAGCAGTGCACAGGGTTATGGCTACACCTTC.

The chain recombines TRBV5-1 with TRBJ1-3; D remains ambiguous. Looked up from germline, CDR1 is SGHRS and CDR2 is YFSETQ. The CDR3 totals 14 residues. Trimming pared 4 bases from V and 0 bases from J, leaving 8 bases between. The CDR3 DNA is TGCGCCAGCAGCGGCGAAGGCTCTGGAAACACCATATATTTT. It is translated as CASSGEGSGNTIYF.

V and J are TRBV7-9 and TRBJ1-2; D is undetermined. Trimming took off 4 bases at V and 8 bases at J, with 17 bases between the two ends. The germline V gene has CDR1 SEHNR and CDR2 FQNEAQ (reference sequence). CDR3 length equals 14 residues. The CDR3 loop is CASSYEDGLGGYTF. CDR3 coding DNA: TGTGCCAGCAGCTACGAAGACGGACTGGGCGGCTACACCTTC.

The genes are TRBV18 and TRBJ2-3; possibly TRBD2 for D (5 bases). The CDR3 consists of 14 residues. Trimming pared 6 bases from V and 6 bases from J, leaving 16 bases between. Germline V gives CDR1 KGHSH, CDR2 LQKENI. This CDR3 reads CASSPSRARDTQYF. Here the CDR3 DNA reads TGTGCCAGCTCCCCATCGAGGGCGCGGGATACGCAGTATTTT.

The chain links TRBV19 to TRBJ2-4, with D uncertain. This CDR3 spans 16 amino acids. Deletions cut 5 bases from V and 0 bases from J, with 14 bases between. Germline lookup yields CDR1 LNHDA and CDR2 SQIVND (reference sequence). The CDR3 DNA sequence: TGTGCCAGTAGTTTCCCCTCCGGGCTAGCCAAAAACATTCAGTACTTC. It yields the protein CASSFPSGLAKNIQYF.

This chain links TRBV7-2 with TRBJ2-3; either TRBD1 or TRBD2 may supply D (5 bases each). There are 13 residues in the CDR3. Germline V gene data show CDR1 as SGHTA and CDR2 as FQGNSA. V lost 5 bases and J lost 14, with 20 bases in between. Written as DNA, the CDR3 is TGTGCCAGCAGCCCCCGGTGGGGCGAGAGGGGGTATTTT. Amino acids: CASSPRWGERGYF.

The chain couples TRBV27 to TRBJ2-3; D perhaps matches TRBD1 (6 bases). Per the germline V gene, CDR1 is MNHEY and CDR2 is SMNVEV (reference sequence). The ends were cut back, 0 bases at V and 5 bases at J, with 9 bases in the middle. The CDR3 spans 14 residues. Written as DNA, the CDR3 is TGTGCCAGCAGTTTATCGGCAGGGGAAGATACGCAGTATTTT. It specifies CASSLSAGEDTQYF.

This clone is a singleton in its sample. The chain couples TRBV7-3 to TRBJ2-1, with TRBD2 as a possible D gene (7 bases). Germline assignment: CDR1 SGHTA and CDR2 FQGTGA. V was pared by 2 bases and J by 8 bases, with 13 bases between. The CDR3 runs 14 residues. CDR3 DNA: TGTGCCAGCAGCTTAGGGGGGGCCGTCGATGAGCAGTTCTTC. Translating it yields CASSLGGAVDEQFF.

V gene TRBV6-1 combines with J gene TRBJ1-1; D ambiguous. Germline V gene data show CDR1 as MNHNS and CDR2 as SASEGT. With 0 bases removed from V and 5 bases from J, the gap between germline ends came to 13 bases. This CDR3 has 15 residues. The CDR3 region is CASSEASRTGTEAFF. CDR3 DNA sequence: TGTGCCAGCAGTGAAGCGTCCAGGACGGGGACTGAAGCTTTCTTT.